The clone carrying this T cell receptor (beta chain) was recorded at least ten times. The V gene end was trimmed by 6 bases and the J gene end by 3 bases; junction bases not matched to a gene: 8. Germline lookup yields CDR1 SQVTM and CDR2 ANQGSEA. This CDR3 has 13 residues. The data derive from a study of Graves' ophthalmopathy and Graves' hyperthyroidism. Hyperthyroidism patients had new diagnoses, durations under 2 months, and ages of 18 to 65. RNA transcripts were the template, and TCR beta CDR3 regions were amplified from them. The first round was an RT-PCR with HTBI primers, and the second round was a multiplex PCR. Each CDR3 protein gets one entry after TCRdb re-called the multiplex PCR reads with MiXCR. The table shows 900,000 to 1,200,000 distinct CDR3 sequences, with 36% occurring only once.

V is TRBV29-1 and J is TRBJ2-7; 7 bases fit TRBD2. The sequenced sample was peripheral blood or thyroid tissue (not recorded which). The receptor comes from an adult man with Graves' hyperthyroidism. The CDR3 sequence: CSVYGGRHYEQYF. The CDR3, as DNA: TGCAGCGTCTACGGCGGGAGACACTACGAGCAGTACTTC.